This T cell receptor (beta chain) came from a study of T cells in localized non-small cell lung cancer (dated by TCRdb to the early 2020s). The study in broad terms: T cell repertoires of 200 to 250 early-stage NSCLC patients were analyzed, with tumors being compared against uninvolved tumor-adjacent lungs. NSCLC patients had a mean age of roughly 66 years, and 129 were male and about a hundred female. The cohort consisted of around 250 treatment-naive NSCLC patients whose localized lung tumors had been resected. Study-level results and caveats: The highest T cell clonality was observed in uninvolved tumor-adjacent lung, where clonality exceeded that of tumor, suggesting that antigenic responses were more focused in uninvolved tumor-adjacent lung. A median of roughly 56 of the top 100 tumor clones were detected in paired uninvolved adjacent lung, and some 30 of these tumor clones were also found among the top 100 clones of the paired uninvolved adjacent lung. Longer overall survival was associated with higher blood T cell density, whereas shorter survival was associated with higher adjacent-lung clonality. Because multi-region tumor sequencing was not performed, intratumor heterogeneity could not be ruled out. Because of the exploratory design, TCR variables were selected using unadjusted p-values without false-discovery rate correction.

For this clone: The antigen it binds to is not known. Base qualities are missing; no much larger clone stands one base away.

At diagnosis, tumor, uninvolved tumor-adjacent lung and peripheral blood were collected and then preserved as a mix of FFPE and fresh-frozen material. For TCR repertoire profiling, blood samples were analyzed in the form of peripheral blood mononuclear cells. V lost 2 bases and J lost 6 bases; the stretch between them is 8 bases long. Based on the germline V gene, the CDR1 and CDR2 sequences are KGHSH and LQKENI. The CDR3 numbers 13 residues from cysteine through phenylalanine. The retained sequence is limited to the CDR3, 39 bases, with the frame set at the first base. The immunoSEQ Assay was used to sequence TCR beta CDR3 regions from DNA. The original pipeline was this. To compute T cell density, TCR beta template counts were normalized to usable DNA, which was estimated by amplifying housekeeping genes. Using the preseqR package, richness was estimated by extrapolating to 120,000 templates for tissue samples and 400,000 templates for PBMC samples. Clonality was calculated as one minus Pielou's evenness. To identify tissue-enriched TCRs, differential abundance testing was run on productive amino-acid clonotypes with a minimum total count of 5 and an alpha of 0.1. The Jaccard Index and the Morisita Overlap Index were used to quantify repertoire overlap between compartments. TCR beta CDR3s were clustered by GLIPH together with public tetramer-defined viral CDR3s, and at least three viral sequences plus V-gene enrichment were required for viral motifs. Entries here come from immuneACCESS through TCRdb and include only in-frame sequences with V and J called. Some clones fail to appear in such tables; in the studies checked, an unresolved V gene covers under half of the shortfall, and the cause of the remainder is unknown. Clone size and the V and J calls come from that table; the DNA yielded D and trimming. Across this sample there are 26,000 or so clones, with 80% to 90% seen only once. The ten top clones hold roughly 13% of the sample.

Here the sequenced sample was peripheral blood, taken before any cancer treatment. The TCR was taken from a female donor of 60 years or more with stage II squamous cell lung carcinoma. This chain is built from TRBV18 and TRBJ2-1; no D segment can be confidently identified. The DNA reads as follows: TGTGCCAGCTCACCATTACTGGGCAATGAGCAGTTCTTC. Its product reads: CASSPLLGNEQFF.